What follows are 17 T cell receptor beta chains derived from one specimen sequenced in a study of blood T cell repertoires in COVID-19. Generated by immunoSEQ multiplex PCR, the TCRdb table keeps only in-frame clones and is missing some. The table lists some 530,000 clones, 88% of them singletons. Sequencing used PBMCs or T cells enriched from blood (not recorded which). These receptors originate from a woman aged 60-70 years who had recovered from COVID-19.

The chain employs TRBV27 and TRBJ1-1; 7 bases match TRBD1. CDR3 length: 16 amino acids. J lost 0 bases, V lost 4 bases, and 8 bases had no gene match. CDR1 and CDR2 (germline): MNHEY, SMNVEV (reference sequence). CDR3 DNA sequence: TGTGCCAGCAGTTCGACAGGGTTTACCATGAACACTGAAGCTTTCTTT. Translating gives CASSSTGFTMNTEAFF.

V usage is TRBV27 and J usage is TRBJ2-7; D unresolved. With 3 bases removed from V and 4 bases from J, the gap between germline ends came to 10 bases. The CDR3 runs to 13 residues. Germline V gene data show CDR1 as MNHEY and CDR2 as SMNVEV (reference sequence). The CDR3 sequence is CASSFAAEYEQYF. In DNA, the CDR3 is TGTGCCAGCAGTTTTGCGGCAGAGTACGAGCAGTACTTC.

The chain uses TRBV10-2 and TRBJ2-7; 9 positions match TRBD1. V gave up 3 bases and J gave up 5 bases; unmatched junction bases: 8. Germline V lookup: CDR1 WSHSY, CDR2 SAAADI. The CDR3 runs to 15 residues. As DNA, the CDR3 is TGCGCCAGCAGTGATGTGGGGACAGGGTTTAACGAGCAGTACGTC. It specifies CASSDVGTGFNEQYV.

This sequence joins TRBV3-1 (or the pseudogene TRBV3-2) and TRBJ1-1; TRBD1 aligns across 8 bases. V lost 3 bases and J lost 5; bases outside the gene matches: 11. CDR1 and CDR2 (germline): LGHDT, YNNKEL (reference sequence). The CDR3 runs 16 residues. As DNA, the CDR3 is TGTGCCAGCAGCCAGGAAGGGCGACAGGGGATGACTGAAGCTTTCTTT. Translated: CASSQEGRQGMTEAFF.

The chain recombines TRBV25-1 with TRBJ1-1; 7 bases agree with TRBD1. The V and J ends lost 6 bases and 0 bases, in that order; junction bases with no gene match: 1. CDR1 is MGHDK and CDR2 is SYGVNS in the germline V gene. The CDR3 loop spans 13 amino acids. Written as DNA, the CDR3 is TGTGCCAGCAGGACAGGGCTGAACACTGAAGCTTTCTTT. This encodes CASRTGLNTEAFF. Complete variable domain (other parts from reference TRBV25-1 and TRBJ1-1): EADIYQTPRYLVIGTGKKITLECSQTMGHDKMYWYQQDPGMELHLIHYSYGVNSTEKGDLSSESTVSRIRTEHFPLTLESARPSHTSQYLCASRTGLNTEAFFGQGTRLTVV.

The chain couples TRBV4-1 to TRBJ2-1, with 9 positions matching TRBD2. Germline CDR1 is MGHRA and CDR2 is YSYEKL. The CDR3 covers 17 residues. V gave up 0 bases and J gave up 9 bases; unmatched junction bases: 12. CDR3 loop: CASSQEHPSGDMGEQFF. CDR3 nucleotides: TGCGCCAGCAGCCAAGAGCATCCTAGCGGGGATATGGGTGAGCAGTTCTTC.

This sequence joins TRBV30 and TRBJ1-1; a possible D gene is TRBD1 (6 bases). Germline CDR1 is GTSNPN and CDR2 is SVGIG (reference sequence). The V end lost 2 bases, the J end lost 0 bases, and 13 bases lay between the germline ends. The CDR3 covers 15 residues. The CDR3 is CAWSLAGQMNTEAFF. The CDR3 DNA reads as TGTGCCTGGAGTTTAGCCGGACAGATGAACACTGAAGCTTTCTTT.

CDR3: CASSPRPRGGNEKLFF. The CDR3 DNA reads as TGTGCCAGCAGCCCCCGGCCTCGGGGAGGGAATGAAAAACTGTTTTTT. The chain employs TRBV7-8 and TRBJ1-4; the D is unclear. Germline V CDR1 and CDR2: SGHVS, FQNEAQ. The CDR3 is 16 residues long. V was pared by 5 bases and J by 5 bases, with 18 bases between.

This sequence joins TRBV7-9 and TRBJ1-1; 7 bases line up with TRBD1. Germline-derived CDR1 and CDR2 are SEHNR and FQNEAQ (reference sequence). J lost 1 base, V lost 4 bases, and 9 bases had no gene match. CDR3 size: 16 residues. CDR3 bases: TGTGCCAGCAGCTCATCGGGAGAGGGGGCGAACACTGAAGCTTTCTTT. Its protein product is CASSSSGEGANTEAFF.

The chain links TRBV15 to TRBJ1-2; D is possibly TRBD1 (5 bases). Trimming shortened V by 7 bases and J by 2 bases, and 14 bases separated the two germline ends. The CDR3 is 14 amino acids. Germline V gene lookup returns CDR1 LNHNV and CDR2 YYDKDF (reference sequence). The CDR3 is CATTQQGGNYGYTF. The CDR3 nucleotides are TGTGCCACCACTCAGCAGGGAGGGAACTATGGCTACACCTTC.

This rearrangement joins TRBV10-3 to TRBJ2-2, with 11 bases that match TRBD2. The CDR3 covers 14 residues. V gave up 10 bases and J gave up 1 base; unmatched junction bases: 2. CDR1 ENHRY and CDR2 SYGVKD come from the germline V gene. The CDR3, as DNA: TGTGCCACCGGACTAGCGGGGAACACCGGGGAGCTGTTTTTT. This gives the protein CATGLAGNTGELFF.

The J gene is TRBJ2-3, the V gene TRBV3-1 (or the pseudogene TRBV3-2); 11 nucleotides line up with TRBD2. CDR1 is LGHDT and CDR2 is YNNKEL in the germline V gene (reference sequence). This CDR3 spans 17 amino acids. J was trimmed by 6 bases and V by 1 base; bases with no gene match: 9. For the CDR3, the DNA is TGTGCCAGCAGCCAAGCTTTCTGGGCTAGCGGGAGGGATACGCAGTATTTT. Residues: CASSQAFWASGRDTQYF.

V gene TRBV6-5 combines with J gene TRBJ2-3; 10 bases are shared with TRBD2. V dropped 11 bases and J dropped 5; count of bases not matched to a gene: 7. Germline V lookup: CDR1 MNHEY, CDR2 SVGAGI. This CDR3 is built from 13 residues. The CDR3 here is CAGTSGARDTQYF. Here the CDR3 DNA reads TGTGCCGGAACTAGCGGGGCTCGAGATACGCAGTATTTT.

The chain combines TRBV23-1 with TRBJ1-5; D ambiguous. TRBV23-1 is an ORF; its function is uncertain. The CDR3 has 12 residues. V shed 6 bases and J shed 5 bases, with 8 bases lying between them. CDR3 residues: CASSHGDQPQHF. CDR3 DNA: TGCGCCAGCAGCCACGGAGATCAGCCCCAGCATTTT.

This rearrangement joins TRBV6-6 to TRBJ1-2; tentative D call: TRBD1 (5 bases). Germline V gene lookup returns CDR1 MNHNY and CDR2 SVGAGI (reference sequence). CDR3 length: 11 residues. The V end lost 5 bases, the J end lost 10 bases, and 11 bases lay between the germline ends. The DNA for the CDR3 is TGTGCCAGCAGTGGAGGGACGGACTACACCTTC. Translation: CASSGGTDYTF.

The chain has TRBV13 and TRBJ1-1, with a possible D match to TRBD1 (6 bases). The germline V gene has CDR1 PRHDT and CDR2 FYEKMQ (reference sequence). CDR3 length: 11 amino acids. Trimming stripped 6 bases from V and 8 bases from J, with 10 bases between. The CDR3 DNA reads TGTGCCAGCAGAGGACAGAGGGAAGCTTTCTTT. It specifies CASRGQREAFF. Drawing the rest from reference TRBV13 and TRBJ1-1, the complete variable domain is AAGVIQSPRHLIKEKRETATLKCYPIPRHDTVYWYQQGPGQDPQFLISFYEKMQSDKGSIPDRFSAQQFSDYHSELNMSSLELGDSALYFCASRGQREAFFGQGTRLTVV.

This rearrangement joins TRBV7-2 to TRBJ1-1; no clear D. With 5 bases removed from V and 4 bases from J, the gap between germline ends came to 11 bases. The CDR3 length is 13 residues. Germline V gene sequence: CDR1 SGHTA, CDR2 FQGNSA. The CDR3 region has the DNA TGTGCCAGCAGCCCCCCCCCGGGCACTGAAGCTTTCTTT. It specifies CASSPPPGTEAFF.